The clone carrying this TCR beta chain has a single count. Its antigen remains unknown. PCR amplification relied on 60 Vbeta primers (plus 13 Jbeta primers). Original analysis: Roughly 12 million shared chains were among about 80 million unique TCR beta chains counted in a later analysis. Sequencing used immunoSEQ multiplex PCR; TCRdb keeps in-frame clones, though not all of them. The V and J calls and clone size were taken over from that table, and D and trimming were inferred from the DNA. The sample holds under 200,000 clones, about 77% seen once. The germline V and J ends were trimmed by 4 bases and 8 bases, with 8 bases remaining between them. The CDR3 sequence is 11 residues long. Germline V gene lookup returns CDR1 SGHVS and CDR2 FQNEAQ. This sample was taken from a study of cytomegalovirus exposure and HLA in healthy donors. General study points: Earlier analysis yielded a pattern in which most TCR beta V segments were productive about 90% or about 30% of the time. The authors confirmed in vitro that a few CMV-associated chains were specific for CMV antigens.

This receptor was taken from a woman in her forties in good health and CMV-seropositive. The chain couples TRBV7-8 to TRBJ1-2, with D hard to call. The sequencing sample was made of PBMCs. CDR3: CASSWAGGYTF. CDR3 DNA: TGTGCCAGCAGCTGGGCTGGGGGCTACACCTTC. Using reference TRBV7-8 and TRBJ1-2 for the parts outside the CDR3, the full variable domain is GAGVSQSPRYKVAKRGQDVALRCDPISGHVSLFWYQQALGQGPEFLTYFQNEAQLDKSGLPSDRFFAERPEGSVSTLKIQRTQQEDSAVYLCASSWAGGYTFGSGTRLTVV.